These T cell receptor beta chains were read from a single sample in a study of OX40 agonist ivuxolimab in advanced cancers. The method was immunoSEQ multiplex PCR; TCRdb's version includes in-frame clones alone and lacks a portion of them. Among roughly 50,000 clones, 65% to 85% were seen once, and the ten largest hold just under 4%. The sequencing here drew on CD4+ or CD8+ T cells sorted from blood, taken in a trial of the OX40 agonist ivuxolimab. These TCRs come from an adult with an advanced solid tumor such as melanoma, head and neck, liver or kidney cancer. Each CDR3 is given with its conserved first and last residue. Each record gives: V gene, clone size, J gene, D gene, CDR3 protein, CDR3 DNA. D genes are given only for firm matches. The size of a clone is reported for some rows only, either as once, few or many, or as a class for expanded clones.

V gene: TRBV11-2
clone size: -
J gene: TRBJ1-3
D gene: -
CDR3 protein: CASRGQGNTIYF
CDR3 DNA: TGTGCCAGCAGAGGTCAGGGAAACACCATATATTTT

V gene: TRBV5-4
clone size: few
J gene: TRBJ1-2
D gene: -
CDR3 protein: CASSLPQGQTTNYGYTF
CDR3 DNA: TGTGCCAGCAGCTTGCCCCAAGGACAGACCACAAACTATGGCTACACCTTC

V gene: TRBV7-2
clone size: few
J gene: TRBJ1-6
D gene: TRBD1
CDR3 protein: CASTGQGRSPLHF
CDR3 DNA: TGTGCCAGCACGGGACAGGGAAGATCACCCCTCCACTTT

V gene: TRBV29-1
clone size: -
J gene: TRBJ1-4
D gene: -
CDR3 protein: CSASRGRGEKLFF
CDR3 DNA: TGCAGCGCTAGTCGGGGTAGGGGGGAAAAACTGTTTTTT

V gene: TRBV19
clone size: -
J gene: TRBJ1-1
D gene: -
CDR3 protein: CASSRTWDTEAFF
CDR3 DNA: TGTGCCAGTAGTCGGACGTGGGACACTGAAGCTTTCTTT

V gene: TRBV5-1
clone size: once
J gene: TRBJ2-7
D gene: -
CDR3 protein: CASSLTVSSYEQYF
CDR3 DNA: TGCGCCAGCAGCTTGACCGTTAGCTCCTACGAGCAGTACTTC

V gene: TRBV4-1
clone size: few
J gene: TRBJ1-2
D gene: -
CDR3 protein: CASSQAGSSLTNYGYTF
CDR3 DNA: TGCGCCAGCAGCCAAGCAGGCAGCTCCCTAACGAACTATGGCTACACCTTC

V gene: TRBV2
clone size: -
J gene: TRBJ1-1
D gene: -
CDR3 protein: CASGRATWLEAFF
CDR3 DNA: TGTGCCAGCGGGAGGGCCACCTGGTTGGAAGCTTTCTTT

V gene: TRBV18
clone size: -
J gene: TRBJ1-1
D gene: TRBD1
CDR3 protein: CASSPGQGNTEAFF
CDR3 DNA: TGTGCCAGCTCACCGGGACAGGGGAACACTGAAGCTTTCTTT

V gene: TRBV27
clone size: -
J gene: TRBJ2-3
D gene: -
CDR3 protein: CASSPRRSTDTQYF
CDR3 DNA: TGTGCCAGCAGTCCTCGACGAAGCACAGATACGCAGTATTTT

V gene: TRBV7-3
clone size: -
J gene: TRBJ2-2
D gene: -
CDR3 protein: CASSGGPSGELFF
CDR3 DNA: TGTGCCAGCAGCGGAGGTCCCTCCGGGGAGCTGTTTTTT

V gene: TRBV11-3
clone size: few
J gene: TRBJ2-1
D gene: -
CDR3 protein: CASSLAGAVNEQFF
CDR3 DNA: TGTGCCAGCAGCTTAGCGGGGGCCGTCAATGAGCAGTTCTTC

V gene: TRBV6-5
clone size: once
J gene: TRBJ2-3
D gene: TRBD2
CDR3 protein: CASSSRGGPDTQYF
CDR3 DNA: TGTGCCAGCAGTTCCCGGGGGGGCCCAGATACGCAGTATTTT

V gene: TRBV7-9
clone size: -
J gene: TRBJ2-1
D gene: TRBD2
CDR3 protein: CASRFQLAATYNEQFF
CDR3 DNA: TGTGCCAGCAGGTTCCAACTAGCGGCGACCTACAATGAGCAGTTCTTC

V gene: TRBV7-2
clone size: -
J gene: TRBJ2-7
D gene: -
CDR3 protein: CASSLGVRREQYF
CDR3 DNA: TGTGCCAGCAGCTTAGGTGTCAGACGCGAGCAGTACTTC

V gene: TRBV2
clone size: -
J gene: TRBJ1-5
D gene: -
CDR3 protein: CASRSYSNQPQHF
CDR3 DNA: TGTGCCAGCAGGTCCTATAGCAATCAGCCCCAGCATTTT

V gene: TRBV28
clone size: -
J gene: TRBJ2-5
D gene: -
CDR3 protein: CASAETRTKYF
CDR3 DNA: TGTGCCAGCGCCGAAACAAGGACCAAGTACTTC

V gene: TRBV7-9
clone size: -
J gene: TRBJ1-1
D gene: TRBD1
CDR3 protein: CASSLEGGVRDTEAFF
CDR3 DNA: TGTGCCAGCAGCTTAGAAGGGGGCGTGAGGGACACTGAAGCTTTCTTT

V gene: TRBV14
clone size: -
J gene: TRBJ1-6
D gene: TRBD1
CDR3 protein: CASSQVIRTGYSYNSPLHF
CDR3 DNA: TGTGCCAGCAGCCAAGTAATCCGGACAGGTTACTCCTATAATTCACCCCTCCACTTT

V gene: TRBV19
clone size: -
J gene: TRBJ1-5
D gene: -
CDR3 protein: CASSPGRIVGGSAQHF
CDR3 DNA: TGTGCCAGTAGTCCCGGTCGCATAGTGGGAGGGTCGGCCCAGCATTTT

V gene: TRBV5-4
clone size: -
J gene: TRBJ2-3
D gene: TRBD2
CDR3 protein: CASSLKSSGSTDTQYF
CDR3 DNA: TGTGCCAGCAGCTTGAAGTCTAGCGGGAGCACAGATACGCAGTATTTT

V gene: TRBV5-6
clone size: -
J gene: TRBJ1-1
D gene: TRBD1
CDR3 protein: CASSLLDRVNTEAFF
CDR3 DNA: TGTGCCAGCAGCCTCCTTGACAGGGTAAACACTGAAGCTTTCTTT

V gene: TRBV11-1
clone size: -
J gene: TRBJ1-6
D gene: -
CDR3 protein: CASSLGVAASPLHF
CDR3 DNA: TGTGCCAGCAGCTTGGGGGTAGCAGCCTCACCCCTCCACTTT

V gene: TRBV19
clone size: -
J gene: TRBJ1-1
D gene: TRBD1
CDR3 protein: CASSIEGTGNTEAFF
CDR3 DNA: TGTGCCAGTAGTATAGAAGGGACAGGGAACACTGAAGCTTTCTTT

V gene: TRBV11-1
clone size: -
J gene: TRBJ2-5
D gene: -
CDR3 protein: CASSLGYQETQYF
CDR3 DNA: TGTGCCAGCAGCTTAGGTTACCAAGAGACCCAGTACTTC

V gene: TRBV9
clone size: -
J gene: TRBJ1-4
D gene: -
CDR3 protein: CASSTWGGAKLTNEKLFF
CDR3 DNA: TGTGCCAGCAGCACCTGGGGTGGTGCGAAGCTAACTAATGAAAAACTGTTTTTT

V gene: TRBV6-6
clone size: -
J gene: TRBJ2-7
D gene: -
CDR3 protein: CASRAKGEEWEQYF
CDR3 DNA: TGTGCCAGCAGGGCTAAAGGGGAAGAGTGGGAGCAGTACTTC

V gene: TRBV5-1
clone size: -
J gene: TRBJ2-1
D gene: TRBD1
CDR3 protein: CASSASQGNKYNEQFF
CDR3 DNA: TGCGCCAGCAGCGCCTCACAGGGGAACAAGTACAATGAGCAGTTCTTC

V gene: TRBV10-3
clone size: few
J gene: TRBJ2-7
D gene: TRBD1
CDR3 protein: CAISPDRGPSNEQYF
CDR3 DNA: TGTGCCATCAGCCCTGACAGGGGGCCTAGCAACGAGCAGTACTTC

V gene: TRBV28
clone size: -
J gene: TRBJ2-3
D gene: -
CDR3 protein: CASSRATTDTQYF
CDR3 DNA: TGTGCCAGCAGCCGCGCGACGACAGATACGCAGTATTTT

V gene: TRBV19
clone size: -
J gene: TRBJ2-3
D gene: -
CDR3 protein: CASSRLAYGTDTQYF
CDR3 DNA: TGTGCCAGTAGTAGACTCGCTTATGGGACAGATACGCAGTATTTT